This is a list of T cell receptor beta chains from one sample in a study of sequential checkpoint blockade in melanoma. Generated by immunoSEQ multiplex PCR, the TCRdb table keeps only in-frame clones and is missing some. The sample has some 19,000 clones, roughly 70% seen once. Here the sequenced sample was CD8+ T cells sorted from blood (inferred from file names), taken from a patient given nivolumab and ipilimumab in sequence. Receptor source: a human donor with melanoma. Each CDR3 is given with its conserved first and last residue. D genes are given only for firm matches. Expanded clones get a size class; other rows say once, few or many, or leave the size out.

V	size	length	J	D	DNA	CDR3
TRBV27	.	14	TRBJ1-4	TRBD1	TGTGCCAGCAGGACAGGGGTGTCTAATGAAAAACTGTTTTTT	CASRTGVSNEKLFF
TRBV19	.	16	TRBJ1-2	TRBD1	TGTGCCAGTAGCGATACATCAGGGGGTGCCAAATATGGCTACACCTTC	CASSDTSGGAKYGYTF
TRBV27	few	13	TRBJ2-3	TRBD2	TGTGCCAGCAGTTGGGAGGGGCTGGATACGCAGTATTTT	CASSWEGLDTQYF
TRBV15	.	13	TRBJ2-7	.	TGTGCCACCAGCAGAGACAGGGGCCACGAGCAGTACTTC	CATSRDRGHEQYF
TRBV19	.	16	TRBJ2-3	TRBD2	TGTGCCAGTAGTATATCTAGCGGGCCAAGCACAGATACGCAGTATTTT	CASSISSGPSTDTQYF
TRBV27	.	11	TRBJ2-1	.	TGTGCCAGTTCTAATGGTAATGAGCAGTTCTTC	CASSNGNEQFF
TRBV13	.	17	TRBJ2-1	TRBD2	TGTGCCAGCAGCGGCGATAGCGGGAGGCCAGACTACAATGAGCAGTTCTTC	CASSGDSGRPDYNEQFF
TRBV6-5	.	14	TRBJ1-6	.	TGTGCCAGCAGTTACAGGGGTACCGGATCACCCCTCCACTTT	CASSYRGTGSPLHF
TRBV5-1	.	14	TRBJ2-3	TRBD2	TGCGCCAGCAGCTGGGGGGACTACACAGATACGCAGTATTTT	CASSWGDYTDTQYF
TRBV6-5	few	14	TRBJ2-7	.	TGTGCCAGCAGCTTGAAGGGGATGGGGTACGAGCAGTACTTC	CASSLKGMGYEQYF
TRBV7-6	.	14	TRBJ2-6	.	TGTGCCAGCAGCTTGGCCGGAGGGTCCAACGTCCTGACTTTC	CASSLAGGSNVLTF
TRBV11-2	medium-sized	13	TRBJ1-5	.	TGTGCCAGCAGCTTAGATGGGGCCAGGCCCCAGCATTTT	CASSLDGARPQHF
TRBV28	.	11	TRBJ2-4	TRBD1	TGTGCCAGCAGTACAGGGGAAGACGAGTACTTC	CASSTGEDEYF
TRBV7-2	few	17	TRBJ1-6	TRBD1	TGCGCCAGCAGCCAAGATGGGACAGGGAGGAGTAACTCACCCCTCCACTTT	CASSQDGTGRSNSPLHF
TRBV6-5	.	16	TRBJ1-2	TRBD1	TGTGCCAGCAGTTACTCGAATTTCCCCACAGGGGCTGGCTACACCTTC	CASSYSNFPTGAGYTF
TRBV7-2	.	12	TRBJ2-7	.	TGTGCCAGCAGCTTATCGAGCTACGAGCAGTACTTC	CASSLSSYEQYF
TRBV7-6	.	16	TRBJ2-3	TRBD2	TGTGCCAGCAGCTTAGGGGGCGGGGGGGCCTGGGATACGCAGTATTTT	CASSLGGGGAWDTQYF
TRBV27	.	11	TRBJ2-7	TRBD2	TGTGCCAGCGAGCGGGGTGGGGAGCAGTACTTC	CASERGGEQYF
TRBV11-3	.	14	TRBJ2-7	.	TGTGCCAGCAGCTTAGAGGGGCTTTCCTACGAGCAGTACTTC	CASSLEGLSYEQYF
TRBV7-6	.	14	TRBJ2-5	.	TGTGCCAGCAGTTTTGGGTACGGGGAAGAGGCCCAGTACTTC	CASSFGYGEEAQYF
TRBV27	.	15	TRBJ2-1	TRBD2	TGTGCCAGTACCACGGGACTAGCGCCATACAATGAGCAGTTCTTC	CASTTGLAPYNEQFF
TRBV5-1	few	12	TRBJ1-2	.	TGCGCCAGCAGCTTGAGTGGCCTGGGCTACACCTTC	CASSLSGLGYTF
TRBV9	.	15	TRBJ1-5	TRBD1	TGTGCCAGCAGCCCAGGGACAGGGGGCGGGCAGCCCCAGCATTTT	CASSPGTGGGQPQHF
TRBV9	few	17	TRBJ2-7	.	TGTGCCAGCTCGCCTGACGACACACTCATGACAACCTACGAGCAGTACTTC	CASSPDDTLMTTYEQYF
TRBV5-6	.	14	TRBJ2-7	TRBD1	TGTGCCAGCAGCTCCGGACAGGGGGAATACGAGCAGTACTTC	CASSSGQGEYEQYF
TRBV4-3	.	16	TRBJ2-2	TRBD2	TGCGCCAGCAGCCGAGAAGCGGGAGGGGACACCGGGGAGCTGTTTTTT	CASSREAGGDTGELFF
TRBV6-5	.	15	TRBJ2-1	.	TGTGCCAGCAGTTACTCACCGGGGGACTACAATGAGCAGTTCTTC	CASSYSPGDYNEQFF
TRBV9	few	15	TRBJ1-2	.	TGTGCCAGCAGCGGGAAGCGGACAGCTAACTATGGCTACACCTTC	CASSGKRTANYGYTF
TRBV4-1	.	14	TRBJ1-1	.	TGCGCCAGCAGCCAAGAGCCCAGGCATACTGAAGCTTTCTTT	CASSQEPRHTEAFF
TRBV5-8	.	14	TRBJ2-4	TRBD2	TGTGCCAGCAGCTTACGGGGGGGCAAAAACATTCAGTACTTC	CASSLRGGKNIQYF
TRBV7-2	many	16	TRBJ1-3	.	TGTGCCAGCAGCCAAAAGAGGAGAAGGCCTGGAAACACCATATATTTT	CASSQKRRRPGNTIYF
TRBV2	.	14	TRBJ2-7	.	TGTGCCAGCAGTAACCGAGGGGGGGCCTACGAGCAGTACTTC	CASSNRGGAYEQYF
TRBV6-5	.	13	TRBJ1-2	.	TGTGCCAGCAAAGTTGGCTCTTACTATGGCTACACCTTC	CASKVGSYYGYTF
TRBV4-1	.	14	TRBJ2-1	.	TGCGCCAGCAGTCACCCGAGCTCCTACAATGAGCAGTTCTTC	CASSHPSSYNEQFF
TRBV9	few	16	TRBJ2-2	.	TGTGCCAGCAGCGTAGTTGCGGGGACGAACACCGGGGAGCTGTTTTTT	CASSVVAGTNTGELFF
TRBV4-3	.	14	TRBJ1-4	.	TGCGCCAGCAGCCAAGGGGAGTTTGGTGAAAAACTGTTTTTT	CASSQGEFGEKLFF
TRBV9	.	13	TRBJ2-2	.	TGTGCCAGCAGTCTAGTGGAGACGGGGGAGCTGTTTTTT	CASSLVETGELFF
TRBV19	.	19	TRBJ1-4	.	TGTGCCAGTAGTACCGATCCTTGGCGGGGGGGCTGGACTAATGAAAAACTGTTTTTT	CASSTDPWRGGWTNEKLFF
TRBV7-6	few	15	TRBJ1-5	.	TGTGCCAGCAGCCGCGATTATTATAGCAATCAGCCCCAGCATTTT	CASSRDYYSNQPQHF
TRBV14	.	15	TRBJ2-7	TRBD2	TGCGCCAGCAGCCAAGGGGGCGGGGGGGCCTACGAGCAGTACTTC	CASSQGGGGAYEQYF
TRBV6-5	.	12	TRBJ2-1	.	TGTGCCAGCAGAGTAGGAGACAATGAGCAGTTCTTC	CASRVGDNEQFF
TRBV7-9	.	16	TRBJ1-3	.	TGTGCCAGCAGGTTGGCGGGGAGCCGGAATGGAAACACCATATATTTT	CASRLAGSRNGNTIYF
TRBV10-3	.	15	TRBJ1-2	.	TGTGCCATCAGTGAACCTGACAGGAACATCTATGGCTACACCTTC	CAISEPDRNIYGYTF
TRBV4-3	once	15	TRBJ1-2	.	TGCGCCAGCAGCCTCGGCAGACTATCTAACTATGGCTACACCTTC	CASSLGRLSNYGYTF